This T cell receptor (beta chain) was recovered during a study of cytomegalovirus exposure and HLA in healthy donors. PCR used 60 Vbeta primers and 13 Jbeta primers. Produced via immunoSEQ multiplex PCR; TCRdb's table is partial and in-frame only. The sample shows approximately 150,000 clones, 75% to 90% of them seen only once. CDR3 length: 13 residues. The V gene lost 4 bases and the J gene lost 4 bases, with 10 bases spanning the gap. Germline CDR1 reads ENHRY; CDR2 reads SYGVKD. Source material: PBMCs. The origin of this receptor is a male donor in good health and CMV-seronegative. J is TRBJ1-2 and V is TRBV10-3; D gene unclear. CDR3 amino acids: CAISGTSPYGYTF. The CDR3 DNA follows: TGTGCCATCAGTGGGACTTCCCCCTATGGCTACACCTTC.